This T cell receptor beta chain was captured by sequencing in a study of blood T cell repertoires in COVID-19. TCRdb keeps only in-frame clones here, not all; method: immunoSEQ multiplex PCR. Here the sample spans 200,000 to 250,000 clones, around 84% being singletons. The germline V gene encodes CDR1 KGHSH and CDR2 LQKENI. This CDR3 is 14 amino acids long. V was pared by 1 base and J by 3 bases, with 10 bases between. This sequence was found in a middle-aged man with COVID-19, enrolled during active disease. The chain carries TRBV18 and TRBJ2-7; D perhaps matches TRBD2 (6 bases). Sequenced sample: peripheral blood. CDR3 sequence (DNA): TGTGCCAGCTCACCACGGGGGGTTGTCTACGAGCAGTACTTC. Amino acid sequence: CASSPRGVVYEQYF. The full variable domain, in which reference TRBV18 and TRBJ2-7 provide the parts outside the CDR3, is NAGVMQNPRHLVRRRGQEARLRCSPMKGHSHVYWYRQLPEEGLKFMVYLQKENIIDESGMPKERFSAEFPKEGPSILRIQQVVRGDSAAYFCASSPRGVVYEQYFGPGTRLTVT.